This TCR beta chain is drawn from a study of response to subunit inactivated influenza vaccine. TCRdb re-called the RT-PCR reads through MiXCR, storing one row per CDR3 protein. The sample holds about 520,000 distinct CDR3 sequences; 25% are singletons and the top ten take approximately 2%. Trimming took 4 bases from V and 0 from J, leaving 13 bases between them. The CDR3 extends over 17 amino acids. Germline CDR1 is KGHSH and CDR2 is LQKENI. The J gene is TRBJ2-6, the V gene TRBV18, with D maybe TRBD1 (5 bases). The TCR comes from a man aged 50 to 59 who received an inactivated influenza vaccine. Source: CD4+ T cells sorted from PBMCs, taken 4 to 6 days after vaccination. The CDR3: CASSLQGSLSGANVLTF. DNA of the CDR3: TGTGCCAGCTCACTGCAGGGTTCCCTCTCTGGGGCCAACGTCCTGACTTTC.